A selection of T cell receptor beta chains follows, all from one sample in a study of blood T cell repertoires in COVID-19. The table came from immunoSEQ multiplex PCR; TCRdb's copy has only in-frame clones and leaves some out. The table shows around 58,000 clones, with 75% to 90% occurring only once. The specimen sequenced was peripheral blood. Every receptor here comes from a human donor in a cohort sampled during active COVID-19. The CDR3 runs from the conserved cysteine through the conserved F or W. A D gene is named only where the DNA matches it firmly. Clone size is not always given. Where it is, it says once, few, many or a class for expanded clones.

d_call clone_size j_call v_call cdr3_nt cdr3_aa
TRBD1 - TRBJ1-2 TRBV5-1 TGCGCCAGCAGCACGGGACAGGGGGTCAATGGCTACACCTTC CASSTGQGVNGYTF
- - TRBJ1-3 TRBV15 TGTGCCACCAGCAGAGCCACGAGCTCTGGAAACACCATATATTTT CATSRATSSGNTIYF
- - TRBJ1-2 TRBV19 TGTGCCAGTAGATCGGGCCAGGGGAGCTATGGCTACACCTTC CASRSGQGSYGYTF
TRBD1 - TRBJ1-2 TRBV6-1 TGTGCCAGCAGACAGGGGGCTACGGGAAGTGGCTACACCTTC CASRQGATGSGYTF
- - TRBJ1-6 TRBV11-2 TGTGCCAGCAGCTTAGCGTTCCCCGCGGATTCACCCCTCCACTTT CASSLAFPADSPLHF
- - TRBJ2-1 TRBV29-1 TGCAGCGTGCCGCGGACAGTTGAAGATGAGCAGTTCTTC CSVPRTVEDEQFF
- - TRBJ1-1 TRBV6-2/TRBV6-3 TGTGCCAGCAGTCTCGGCCGGGAAAACACTGAAGCTTTCTTT CASSLGRENTEAFF
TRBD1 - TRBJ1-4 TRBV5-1 TGCGCCAGCAGCGCGGCCCGGGACAGGTTTGGGGAAAAACTGTTTTTT CASSAARDRFGEKLFF
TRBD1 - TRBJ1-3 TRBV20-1 TGCAGTGCTAAGCAGGGGGACACCATATATTTT CSAKQGDTIYF
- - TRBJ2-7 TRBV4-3 TGCGCCAGCAGCCAAGATCGCAGGGCCTACGAGCAGTACTTC CASSQDRRAYEQYF
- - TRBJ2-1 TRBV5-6 TGTGCCAGCAGCTTGCCGTACAATGAGCAGTTCTTC CASSLPYNEQFF
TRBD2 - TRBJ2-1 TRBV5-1 TGCGCCAGCAGCGTTAGCGGGGGGGGCTACAATGAGCAGTTCTTC CASSVSGGGYNEQFF
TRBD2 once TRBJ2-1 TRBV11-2 TGTGCCAGCAGCATCGGGACTAGAGCAGCGAGTGAGCAGTTCTTC CASSIGTRAASEQFF
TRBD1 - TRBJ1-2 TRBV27 TGTGCCAGCAGTCCCCGGGACAGGGGTTATGGCTACACCTTC CASSPRDRGYGYTF
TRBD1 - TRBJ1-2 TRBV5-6 TGTGCCAGCGGCAGACAGGGGCCATCACTTAACTATGGCTACACCTTC CASGRQGPSLNYGYTF
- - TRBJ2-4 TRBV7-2 TGTGCCAGCAGCTTAGGGCAGGGGAGACAGTACTTC CASSLGQGRQYF
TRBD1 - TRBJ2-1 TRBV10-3 TGTGCCATCAGTGAGGAGACAGGGGGCGGGGTATACAATGAGCAGTTCTTC CAISEETGGGVYNEQFF
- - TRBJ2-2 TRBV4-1 TGCGCCAGCAGCCCCAGGGAGGTCCCGAACACCGGGGAGCTGTTTTTT CASSPREVPNTGELFF
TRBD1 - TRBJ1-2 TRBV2 TGTGCCAGCAGGGGGACAGTCGGGTATGGCTACACCTTC CASRGTVGYGYTF
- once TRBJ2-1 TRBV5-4 TGTGCCAGCAGCCACGGCGACAGCCCTCGATGGGAGCAGTTCTTC CASSHGDSPRWEQFF
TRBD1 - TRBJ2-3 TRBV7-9 TGTGCCAGCAGCTTAGCGGGGACAGTAACAGATACGCAGTATTTT CASSLAGTVTDTQYF
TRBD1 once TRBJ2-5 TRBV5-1 TGCGCCAGCAGCTTGGGGGGACAGGCGGAGACCCAGTACTTC CASSLGGQAETQYF
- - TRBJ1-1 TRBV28 TGTGCCAGCAGCCGCTCGTATGGTACTCTAGCTTTCTTT CASSRSYGTLAFF
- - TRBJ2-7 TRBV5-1 TGCGCCAGCAGCTTGGTGGCTTCCTACGAGCAGTACTTC CASSLVASYEQYF
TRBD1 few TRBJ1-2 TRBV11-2 TGTGCCAGCAGCCCGACAGGGAAGGGTGGCTACACCTTC CASSPTGKGGYTF
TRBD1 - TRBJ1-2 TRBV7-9 TGTGCCAGCAGCTTAGAGACAGGGATCCTCTCTGGCTACACCTTC CASSLETGILSGYTF
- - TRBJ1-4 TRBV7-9 TGTGCCAGCAGCACCCCAGATCCCCTTAATGAAAAACTGTTTTTT CASSTPDPLNEKLFF
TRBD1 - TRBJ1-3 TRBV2 TGTGCCAGCAGTGAAACGGGACAGGGTTTCTCCGGAAACACCATATATTTT CASSETGQGFSGNTIYF
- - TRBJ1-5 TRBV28 TGTGCCAGCAGTTTGGGGCAGGTTAGCAATCAGCCCCAGCATTTT CASSLGQVSNQPQHF
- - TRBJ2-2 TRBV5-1 TGCGCCAGCAGCTTGAGCCGAACCGGGGAGCTGTTTTTT CASSLSRTGELFF
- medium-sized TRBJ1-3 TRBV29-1 TGCAGCGTTGTGGGAGGGGGAAACACCATATATTTT CSVVGGGNTIYF
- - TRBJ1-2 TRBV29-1 TGCAGCGTTGAAGATTCGGTGGGGCCTCGGGGCTACACCTTC CSVEDSVGPRGYTF
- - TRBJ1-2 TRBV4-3 TGCGCCAGCAGCCGCGGGGCCTATGGCTACACCTTC CASSRGAYGYTF
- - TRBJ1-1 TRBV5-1 TGCGCCAGCAGCCTCCGACAGAACACTGAAGCTTTCTTT CASSLRQNTEAFF
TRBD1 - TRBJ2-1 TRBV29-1 TGCAGCGCCGATTCCGGGACAGGGTACAATGAGCAGTTCTTC CSADSGTGYNEQFF
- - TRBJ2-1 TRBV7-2 TGTGCCAGCAGCCGTTATGACAGCTACAATGAGCAGTTCTTC CASSRYDSYNEQFF
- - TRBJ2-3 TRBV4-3 TGCGCCAGCAGCGACCTGGACTATGGCACAGATACGCAGTATTTT CASSDLDYGTDTQYF
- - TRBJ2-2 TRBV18 TGTGCCAGCTCACCTGTGACTCGCCCCGGGGAGCTGTTTTTT CASSPVTRPGELFF
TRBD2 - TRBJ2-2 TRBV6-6 TGTGCCAGCAGGACTAGCGGAACGAACACCGGGGAGCTGTTTTTT CASRTSGTNTGELFF
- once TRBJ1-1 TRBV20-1 TGCAGTGCTCCAGGGGTAACTGAAGCTTTCTTT CSAPGVTEAFF
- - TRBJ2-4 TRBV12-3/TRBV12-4 TGTGCCAGCGCGATCAACATTCAGTACTTC CASAINIQYF
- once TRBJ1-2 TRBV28 TGTGCCAGCAGGGGGGGAGGCAACTATGGCTACACCTTC CASRGGGNYGYTF
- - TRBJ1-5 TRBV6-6 TGTGCCAGCAGTTATCCGACGGGGGATCAGCCCCAGCATTTT CASSYPTGDQPQHF
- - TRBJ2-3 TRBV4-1 TGCGCCAGCAGCCAAGCCTGGGTAGGGGGGGTAAGCACAGATACGCAGTATTTT CASSQAWVGGVSTDTQYF
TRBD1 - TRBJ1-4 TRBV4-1 TGCGCCAGCAGCCAAGTGCCGGGACAGTACCATGAAAAACTGTTTTTT CASSQVPGQYHEKLFF
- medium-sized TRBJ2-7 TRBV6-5 TGTGCCAGCAGTTACTCTGCTAGCGAATCCTACGAGCAGTACTTC CASSYSASESYEQYF
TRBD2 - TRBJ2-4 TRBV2 TGTGCCAGCAGTGGACGGCTAGCGGGGGACCAAGCCAAAAACATTCAGTACTTC CASSGRLAGDQAKNIQYF
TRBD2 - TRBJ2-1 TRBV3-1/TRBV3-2 TGTGCCAGCAGCCAAGGGGAGCGGGGGGCCTACAATGAGCAGTTCTTC CASSQGERGAYNEQFF